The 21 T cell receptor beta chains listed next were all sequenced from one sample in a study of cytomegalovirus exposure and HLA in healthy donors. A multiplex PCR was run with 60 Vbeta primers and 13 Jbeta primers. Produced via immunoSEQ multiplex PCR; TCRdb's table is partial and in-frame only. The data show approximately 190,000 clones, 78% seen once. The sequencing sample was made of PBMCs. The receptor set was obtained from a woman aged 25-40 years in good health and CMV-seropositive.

CDR3 sequence (DNA): TGTGCCAGCAGTGAGTACAGCAATCAGCCCCAGCATTTT. Its protein product is CASSEYSNQPQHF. The rearrangement uses TRBV6-5 and TRBJ1-5; D gene uncertain. The length of the CDR3 is 13 residues. V was trimmed by 5 bases and J by 1 base, leaving 6 bases between them. The germline V gene encodes CDR1 MNHEY and CDR2 SVGAGI.

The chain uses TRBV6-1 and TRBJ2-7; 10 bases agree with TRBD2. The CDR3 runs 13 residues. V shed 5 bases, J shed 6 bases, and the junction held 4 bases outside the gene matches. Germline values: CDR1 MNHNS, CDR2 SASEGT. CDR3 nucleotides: TGTGCCAGCAGTAGCGGGAGGGCTGGCGAGCAGTACTTC. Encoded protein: CASSSGRAGEQYF.

The CDR3 region has the DNA TGCGCCAGCAGCCAAGCGGTTCTAGGCGCGCGCCCCACCTACGAGCAGTACTTC. It yields the protein CASSQAVLGARPTYEQYF. The V and J genes are TRBV4-1 and TRBJ2-7; no definite D call. Germline CDR1 is MGHRA and CDR2 is YSYEKL. CDR3 length equals 18 residues. The germline V and J ends were trimmed by 1 base and 2 bases, with 21 bases remaining between them.

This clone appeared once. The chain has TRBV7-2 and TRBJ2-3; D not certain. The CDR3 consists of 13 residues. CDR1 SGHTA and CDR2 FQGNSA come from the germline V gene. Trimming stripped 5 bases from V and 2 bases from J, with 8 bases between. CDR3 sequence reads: CASSPMSTDTQYF. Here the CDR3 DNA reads TGTGCCAGCAGCCCTATGTCCACAGATACGCAGTATTTT.

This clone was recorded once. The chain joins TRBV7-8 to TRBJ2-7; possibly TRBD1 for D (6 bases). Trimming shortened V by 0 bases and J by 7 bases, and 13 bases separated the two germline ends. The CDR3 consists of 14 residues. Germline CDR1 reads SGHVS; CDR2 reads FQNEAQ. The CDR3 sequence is CASSLATGQWEQYF. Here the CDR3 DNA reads TGTGCCAGCAGCTTAGCCACAGGGCAATGGGAGCAGTACTTC.

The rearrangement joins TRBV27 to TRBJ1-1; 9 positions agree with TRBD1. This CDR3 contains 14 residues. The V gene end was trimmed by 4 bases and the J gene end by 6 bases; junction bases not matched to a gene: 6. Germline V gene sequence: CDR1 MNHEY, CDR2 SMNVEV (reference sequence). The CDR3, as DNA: TGTGCCAGCAGTTCCCACAGGGGGCGGCCTGAAGCTTTCTTT. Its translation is CASSSHRGRPEAFF.

CDR3 bases: TGTGCCAGCAGTGTTTGGGGGGGGAACACCCGGTACAATGAGCAGTTCTTC. It encodes CASSVWGGNTRYNEQFF. The chain employs TRBV2 and TRBJ2-1, with 7 bases lining up with TRBD2. The CDR3 has 17 residues. Germline trimming cut 4 bases from V and 4 bases from J; bases unmatched to any gene: 13. Germline-derived CDR1 and CDR2 are SNHLY and FYNNEI.

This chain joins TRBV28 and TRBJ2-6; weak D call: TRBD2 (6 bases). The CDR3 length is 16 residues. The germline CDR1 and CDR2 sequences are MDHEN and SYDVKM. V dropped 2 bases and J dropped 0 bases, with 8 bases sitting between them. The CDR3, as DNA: TGTGCCAGCAGTTTAGGGGGGAACTCTGGGGCCAACGTCCTGACTTTC. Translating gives CASSLGGNSGANVLTF.

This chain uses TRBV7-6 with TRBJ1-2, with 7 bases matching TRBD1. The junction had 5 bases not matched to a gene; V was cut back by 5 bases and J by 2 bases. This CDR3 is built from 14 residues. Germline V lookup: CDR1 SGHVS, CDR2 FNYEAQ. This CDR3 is CASSRDRENYGYTF. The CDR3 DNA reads TGTGCCAGCAGCCGCGACAGGGAAAACTATGGCTACACCTTC.

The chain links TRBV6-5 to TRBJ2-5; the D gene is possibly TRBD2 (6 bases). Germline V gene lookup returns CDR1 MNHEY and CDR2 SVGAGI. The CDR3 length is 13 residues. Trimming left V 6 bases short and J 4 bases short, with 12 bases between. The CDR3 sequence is CASRELAPETQYF. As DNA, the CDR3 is TGTGCCAGCAGGGAACTAGCTCCAGAGACCCAGTACTTC.

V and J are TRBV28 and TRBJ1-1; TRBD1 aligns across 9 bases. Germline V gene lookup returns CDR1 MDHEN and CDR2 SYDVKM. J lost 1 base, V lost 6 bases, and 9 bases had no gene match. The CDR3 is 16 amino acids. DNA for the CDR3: TGTGCCAGCAGCCCTATTGGACAGGGGCGGAACACTGAAGCTTTCTTT. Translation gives CASSPIGQGRNTEAFF.

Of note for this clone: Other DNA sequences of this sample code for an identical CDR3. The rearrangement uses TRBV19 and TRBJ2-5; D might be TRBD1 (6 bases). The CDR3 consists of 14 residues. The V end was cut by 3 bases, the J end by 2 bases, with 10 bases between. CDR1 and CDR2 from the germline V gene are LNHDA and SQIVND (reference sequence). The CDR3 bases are TGTGCCAGTAGTATCGGAACAGGGCAAGAGACCCAGTACTTC. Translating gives CASSIGTGQETQYF.

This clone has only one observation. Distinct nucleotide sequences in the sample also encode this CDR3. The CDR3 nucleotides are TGCGCCAGCAGCGCTAAGGGACAGGGGGCTGAAGCTTTCTTT. Translation: CASSAKGQGAEAFF. This rearrangement joins TRBV5-1 to TRBJ1-1; 11 nucleotides line up with TRBD1. This CDR3 is 14 amino acids long. The V gene end was trimmed by 4 bases and the J gene end by 6 bases; junction bases not matched to a gene: 5. Germline V lookup: CDR1 SGHRS, CDR2 YFSETQ. Combining the CDR3 with reference TRBV5-1 and TRBJ1-1 gives the whole variable domain KAGVTQTPRYLIKTRGQQVTLSCSPISGHRSVSWYQQTPGQGLQFLFEYFSETQRNKGNFPGRFSGRQFSNSRSEMNVSTLELGDSALYLCASSAKGQGAEAFFGQGTRLTVV.

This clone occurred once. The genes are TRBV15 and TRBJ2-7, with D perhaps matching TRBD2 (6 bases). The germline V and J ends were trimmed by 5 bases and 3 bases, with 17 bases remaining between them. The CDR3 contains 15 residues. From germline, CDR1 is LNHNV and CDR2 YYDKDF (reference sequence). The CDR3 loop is CATSEKTSFLYEQYF. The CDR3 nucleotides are TGTGCCACCAGCGAAAAGACTAGTTTTCTCTACGAGCAGTACTTC. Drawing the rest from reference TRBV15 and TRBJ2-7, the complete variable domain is DAMVIQNPRYQVTQFGKPVTLSCSQTLNHNVMYWYQQKSSQAPKLLFHYYDKDFNNEADTPDNFQSRRPNTSFCFLDIRSPGLGDTAMYLCATSEKTSFLYEQYFGPGTRLTVT.

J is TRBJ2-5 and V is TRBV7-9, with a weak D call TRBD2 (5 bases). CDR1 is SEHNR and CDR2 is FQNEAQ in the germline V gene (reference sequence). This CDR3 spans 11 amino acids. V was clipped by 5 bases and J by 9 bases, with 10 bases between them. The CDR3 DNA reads TGTGCCAGCAGCGGCTTGAGGGCCCAGTACTTC. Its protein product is CASSGLRAQYF.

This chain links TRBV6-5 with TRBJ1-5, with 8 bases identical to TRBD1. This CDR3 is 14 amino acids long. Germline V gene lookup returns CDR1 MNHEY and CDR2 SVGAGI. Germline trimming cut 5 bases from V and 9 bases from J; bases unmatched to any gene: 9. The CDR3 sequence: CASSRGDRIWPQHF. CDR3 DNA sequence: TGTGCCAGCAGTCGAGGGGACAGGATTTGGCCCCAGCATTTT.

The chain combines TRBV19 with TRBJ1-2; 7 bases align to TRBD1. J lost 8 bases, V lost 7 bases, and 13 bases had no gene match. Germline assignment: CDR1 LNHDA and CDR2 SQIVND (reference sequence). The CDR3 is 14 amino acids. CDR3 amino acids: CASTDLTGQGGYTF. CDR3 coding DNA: TGTGCCAGTACCGACTTGACAGGGCAAGGCGGCTACACCTTC.

The CDR3 here is CASSPSGTGDALPIYGYTF. The DNA for the CDR3 is TGTGCCAGCAGCCCGTCAGGGACAGGGGACGCTCTCCCCATCTATGGCTACACCTTC. The chain is built from TRBV7-9 and TRBJ1-2, with 10 bases lining up with TRBD1. Germline lookup yields CDR1 SEHNR and CDR2 FQNEAQ (reference sequence). V was clipped by 5 bases and J by 4 bases; unmatched bases: 19. The CDR3 is 19 residues long.

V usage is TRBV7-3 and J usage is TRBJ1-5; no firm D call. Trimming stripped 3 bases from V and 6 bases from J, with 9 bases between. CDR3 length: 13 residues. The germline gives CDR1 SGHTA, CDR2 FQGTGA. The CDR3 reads CASSFSRGQPQHF. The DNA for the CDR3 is TGTGCCAGCAGCTTTTCGCGGGGTCAGCCCCAGCATTTT.

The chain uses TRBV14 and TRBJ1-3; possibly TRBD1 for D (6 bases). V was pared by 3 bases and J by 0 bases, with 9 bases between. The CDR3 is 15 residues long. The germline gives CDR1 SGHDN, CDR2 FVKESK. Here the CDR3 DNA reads TGTGCCAGCAGCCACAGGGGAAGCTCTGGAAACACCATATATTTT. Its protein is CASSHRGSSGNTIYF.

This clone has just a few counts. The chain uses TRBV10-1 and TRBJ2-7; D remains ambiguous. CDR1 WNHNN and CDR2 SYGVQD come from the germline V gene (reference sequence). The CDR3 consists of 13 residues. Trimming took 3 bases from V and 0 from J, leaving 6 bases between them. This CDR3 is CASSEAVSYEQYF. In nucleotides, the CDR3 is TGCGCCAGCAGTGAAGCCGTCTCCTACGAGCAGTACTTC.